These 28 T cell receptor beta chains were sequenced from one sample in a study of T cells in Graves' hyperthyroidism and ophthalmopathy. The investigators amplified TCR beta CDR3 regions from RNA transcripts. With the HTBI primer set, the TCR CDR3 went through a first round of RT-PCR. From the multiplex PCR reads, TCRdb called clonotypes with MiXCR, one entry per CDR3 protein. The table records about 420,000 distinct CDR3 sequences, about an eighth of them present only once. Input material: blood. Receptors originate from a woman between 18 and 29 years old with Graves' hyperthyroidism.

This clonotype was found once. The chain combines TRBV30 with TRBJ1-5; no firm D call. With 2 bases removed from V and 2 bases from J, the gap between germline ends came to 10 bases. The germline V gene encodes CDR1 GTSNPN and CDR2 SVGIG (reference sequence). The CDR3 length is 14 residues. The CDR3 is CAWSSGIGNQPQHF. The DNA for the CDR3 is TGTGCCTGGAGTAGTGGGATAGGCAATCAGCCCCAGCATTTT.

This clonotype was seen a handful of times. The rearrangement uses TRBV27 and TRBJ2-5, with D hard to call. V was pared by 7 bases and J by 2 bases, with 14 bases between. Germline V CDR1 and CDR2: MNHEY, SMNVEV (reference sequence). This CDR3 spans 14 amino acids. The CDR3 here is CASKRPGNQETQYF. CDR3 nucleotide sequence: TGTGCCAGCAAGAGGCCGGGTAATCAAGAGACCCAGTACTTC.

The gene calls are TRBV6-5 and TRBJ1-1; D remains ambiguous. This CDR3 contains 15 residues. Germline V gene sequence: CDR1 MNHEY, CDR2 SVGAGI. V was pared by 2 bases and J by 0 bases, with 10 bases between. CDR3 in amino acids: CASSYDARVNTEAFF. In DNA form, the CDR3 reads TGTGCCAGCAGTTACGATGCTCGGGTGAACACTGAAGCTTTCTTT.

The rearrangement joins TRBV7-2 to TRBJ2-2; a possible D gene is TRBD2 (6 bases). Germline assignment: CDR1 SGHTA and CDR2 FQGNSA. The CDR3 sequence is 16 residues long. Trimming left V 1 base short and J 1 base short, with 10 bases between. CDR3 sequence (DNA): TGTGCCAGCAGCTTAGTCGGGACTGGGAACACCGGGGAGCTGTTTTTT. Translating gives CASSLVGTGNTGELFF.

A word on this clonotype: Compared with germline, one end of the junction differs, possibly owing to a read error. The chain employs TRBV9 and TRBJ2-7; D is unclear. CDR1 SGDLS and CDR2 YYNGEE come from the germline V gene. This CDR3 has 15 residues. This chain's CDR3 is CASSLRDVSSYEQYF. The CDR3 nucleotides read TGCGCCAGCAGCCTACGCGACGTGAGCTCCTACGAGCAGTACTTC.

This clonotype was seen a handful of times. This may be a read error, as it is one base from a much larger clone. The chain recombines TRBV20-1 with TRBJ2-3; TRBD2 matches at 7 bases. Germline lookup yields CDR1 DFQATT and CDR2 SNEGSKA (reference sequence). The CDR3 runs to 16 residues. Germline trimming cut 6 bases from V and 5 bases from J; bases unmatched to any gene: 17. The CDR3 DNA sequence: TGCAGTGCAGCCAAAAGAAAGTGGGAGGGTAAAGATACGCAGTATTTT. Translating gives CSAAKRKWEGKDTQYF.

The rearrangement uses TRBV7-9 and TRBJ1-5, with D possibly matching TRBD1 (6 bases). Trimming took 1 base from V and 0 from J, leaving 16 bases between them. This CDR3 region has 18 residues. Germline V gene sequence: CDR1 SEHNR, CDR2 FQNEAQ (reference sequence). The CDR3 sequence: CASSLEVGGIFSNQPQHF. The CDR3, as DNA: TGTGCCAGCAGCTTAGAGGTAGGGGGTATTTTTAGCAATCAGCCCCAGCATTTT.

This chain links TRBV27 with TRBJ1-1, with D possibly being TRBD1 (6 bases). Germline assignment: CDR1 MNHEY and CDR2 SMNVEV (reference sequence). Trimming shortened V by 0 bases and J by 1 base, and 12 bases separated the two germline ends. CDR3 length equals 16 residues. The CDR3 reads CASSLSPGAKNTEAFF. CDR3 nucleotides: TGTGCCAGCAGTTTATCCCCAGGGGCTAAGAACACTGAAGCTTTCTTT.

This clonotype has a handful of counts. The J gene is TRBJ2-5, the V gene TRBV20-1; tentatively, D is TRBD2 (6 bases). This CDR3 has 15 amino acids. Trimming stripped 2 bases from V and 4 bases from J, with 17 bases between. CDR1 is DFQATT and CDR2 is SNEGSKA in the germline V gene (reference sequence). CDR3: CSARNARGDRETQYF. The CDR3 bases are TGCAGTGCTAGAAATGCTCGCGGGGATCGAGAGACCCAGTACTTC.

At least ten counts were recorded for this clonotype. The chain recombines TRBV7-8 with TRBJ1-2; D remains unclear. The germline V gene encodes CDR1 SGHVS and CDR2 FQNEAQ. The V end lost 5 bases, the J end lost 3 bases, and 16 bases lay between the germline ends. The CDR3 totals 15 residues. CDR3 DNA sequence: TGTGCCAGCAGCAACATACAGCTAAGAGACTATGGCTACACCTTC. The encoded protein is CASSNIQLRDYGYTF.

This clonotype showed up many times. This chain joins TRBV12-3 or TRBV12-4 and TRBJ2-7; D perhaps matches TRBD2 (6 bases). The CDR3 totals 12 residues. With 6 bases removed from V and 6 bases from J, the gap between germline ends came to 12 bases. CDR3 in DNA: TGTGCCAGCAGAGCCCCCGGGGGCGAGCAGTACTTC. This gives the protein CASRAPGGEQYF.

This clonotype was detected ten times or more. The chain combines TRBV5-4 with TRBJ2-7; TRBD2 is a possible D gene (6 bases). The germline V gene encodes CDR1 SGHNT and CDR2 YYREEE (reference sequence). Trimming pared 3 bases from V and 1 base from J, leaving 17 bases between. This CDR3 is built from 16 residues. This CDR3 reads CASSWGGRMGSYEQYF. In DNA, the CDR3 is TGTGCCAGCAGCTGGGGAGGTCGGATGGGATCCTACGAGCAGTACTTC.

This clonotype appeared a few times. CDR3 region: CASGTSGVNSYEQYF. DNA of the CDR3: TGTGCCAGCGGTACTAGCGGGGTAAACTCCTACGAGCAGTACTTC. The V call is TRBV5-6, the J call TRBJ2-7, with 10 nucleotides matching TRBD2. This CDR3 has 15 amino acids. In germline, CDR1 is SGHDT, CDR2 YYEEEE. V was pared by 7 bases and J by 0 bases, with 7 bases of the junction left unmatched. The full variable domain, with the rest looked up from reference TRBV5-6 and TRBJ2-7, is DAGVTQSPTHLIKTRGQQVTLRCSPKSGHDTVSWYQQALGQGPQFIFQYYEEEERQRGNFPDRFSGHQFPNYSSELNVNALLLGDSALYLCASGTSGVNSYEQYFGPGTRLTVT.

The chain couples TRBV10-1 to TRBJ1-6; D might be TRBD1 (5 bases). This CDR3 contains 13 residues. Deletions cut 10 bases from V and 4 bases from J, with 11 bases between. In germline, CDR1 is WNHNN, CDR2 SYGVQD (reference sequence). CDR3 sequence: CATSTDYNSPLHF. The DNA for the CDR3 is TGCGCCACCTCGACAGATTATAATTCACCCCTCCACTTT.

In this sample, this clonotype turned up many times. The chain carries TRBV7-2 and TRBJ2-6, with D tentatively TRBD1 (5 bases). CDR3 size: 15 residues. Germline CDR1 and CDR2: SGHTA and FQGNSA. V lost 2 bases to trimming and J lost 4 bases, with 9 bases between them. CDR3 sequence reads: CASSLQGAGANVLTF. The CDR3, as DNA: TGTGCCAGCAGCTTACAGGGTGCCGGGGCCAACGTCCTGACTTTC.

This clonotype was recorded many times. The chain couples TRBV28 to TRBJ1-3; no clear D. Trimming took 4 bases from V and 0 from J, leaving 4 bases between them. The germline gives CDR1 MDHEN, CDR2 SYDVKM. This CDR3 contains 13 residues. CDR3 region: CASSWLSGNTIYF. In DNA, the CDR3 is TGTGCCAGCAGTTGGCTCTCTGGAAACACCATATATTTT.

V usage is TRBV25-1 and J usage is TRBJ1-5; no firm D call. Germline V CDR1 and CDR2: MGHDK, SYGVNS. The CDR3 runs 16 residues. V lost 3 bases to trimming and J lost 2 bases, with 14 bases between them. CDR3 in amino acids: CASSDVPGNCNQPQHF. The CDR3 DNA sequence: TGTGCCAGCAGTGATGTCCCGGGGAATTGCAATCAGCCCCAGCATTTT.

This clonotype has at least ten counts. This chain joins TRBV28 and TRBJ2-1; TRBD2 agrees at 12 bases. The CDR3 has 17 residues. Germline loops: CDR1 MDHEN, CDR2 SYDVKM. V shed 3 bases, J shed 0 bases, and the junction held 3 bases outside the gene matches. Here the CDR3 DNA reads TGTGCCAGCAGTTTTGCTAGCGGGAGGGCCTCCTACAATGAGCAGTTCTTC. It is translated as CASSFASGRASYNEQFF. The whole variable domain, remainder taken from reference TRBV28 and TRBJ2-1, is DVKVTQSSRYLVKRTGEKVFLECVQDMDHENMFWYRQDPGLGLRLIYFSYDVKMKEKGDIPEGYSVSREKKERFSLILESASTNQTSMYLCASSFASGRASYNEQFFGPGTRLTVL.

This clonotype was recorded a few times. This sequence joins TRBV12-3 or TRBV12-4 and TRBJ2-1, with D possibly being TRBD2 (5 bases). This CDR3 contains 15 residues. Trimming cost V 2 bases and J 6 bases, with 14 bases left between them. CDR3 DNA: TGTGCCAGCAGTTTAATCCTAGCCGGCCGCAATGAGCAGTTCTTC. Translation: CASSLILAGRNEQFF.

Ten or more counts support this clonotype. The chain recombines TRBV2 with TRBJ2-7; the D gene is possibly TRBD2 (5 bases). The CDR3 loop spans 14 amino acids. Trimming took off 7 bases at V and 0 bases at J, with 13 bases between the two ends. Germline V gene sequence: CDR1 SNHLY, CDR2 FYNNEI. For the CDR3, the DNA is TGTGCCAGCAAGGCAGTAGGGAGCTCCTACGAGCAGTACTTC. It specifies CASKAVGSSYEQYF.

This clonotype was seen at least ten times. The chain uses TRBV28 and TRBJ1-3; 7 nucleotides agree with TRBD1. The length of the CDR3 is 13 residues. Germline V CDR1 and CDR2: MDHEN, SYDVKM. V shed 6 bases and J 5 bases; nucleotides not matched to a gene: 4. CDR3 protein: CASSSGGRNTIYF. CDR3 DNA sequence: TGTGCCAGCAGCTCAGGGGGGCGAAACACCATATATTTT. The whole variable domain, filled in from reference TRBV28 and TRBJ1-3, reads DVKVTQSSRYLVKRTGEKVFLECVQDMDHENMFWYRQDPGLGLRLIYFSYDVKMKEKGDIPEGYSVSREKKERFSLILESASTNQTSMYLCASSSGGRNTIYFGEGSWLTVV.

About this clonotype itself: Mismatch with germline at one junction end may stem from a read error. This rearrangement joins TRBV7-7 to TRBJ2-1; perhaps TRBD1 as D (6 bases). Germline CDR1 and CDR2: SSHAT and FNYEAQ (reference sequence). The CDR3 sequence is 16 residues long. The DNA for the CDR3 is TGTGCTAGCAGCCCCGGAGGATGGACAGCAGACAATGAGCAGTTCTTC. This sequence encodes CASSPGGWTADNEQFF.

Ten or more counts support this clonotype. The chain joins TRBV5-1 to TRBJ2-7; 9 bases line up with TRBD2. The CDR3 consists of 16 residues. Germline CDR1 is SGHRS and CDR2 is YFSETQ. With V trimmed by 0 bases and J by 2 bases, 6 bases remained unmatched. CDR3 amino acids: CASSLVLAGTPYEQYF. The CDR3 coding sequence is TGCGCCAGCAGCTTGGTTCTAGCGGGAACACCCTACGAGCAGTACTTC.

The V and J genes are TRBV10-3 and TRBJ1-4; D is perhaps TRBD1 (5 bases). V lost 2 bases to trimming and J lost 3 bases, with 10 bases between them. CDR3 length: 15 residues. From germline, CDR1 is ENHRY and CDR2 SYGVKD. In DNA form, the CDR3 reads TGTGCCATCAGTGAGGAGGACACTCCTAATGAAAAACTGTTTTTT. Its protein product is CAISEEDTPNEKLFF.

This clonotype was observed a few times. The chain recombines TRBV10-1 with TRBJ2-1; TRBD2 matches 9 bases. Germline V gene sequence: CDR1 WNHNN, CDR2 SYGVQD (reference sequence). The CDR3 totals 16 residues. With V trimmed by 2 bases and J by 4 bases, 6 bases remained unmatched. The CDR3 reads CASSEEGLAGYNEQFF. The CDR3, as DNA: TGCGCCAGCAGTGAGGAAGGGCTAGCGGGGTACAATGAGCAGTTCTTC.

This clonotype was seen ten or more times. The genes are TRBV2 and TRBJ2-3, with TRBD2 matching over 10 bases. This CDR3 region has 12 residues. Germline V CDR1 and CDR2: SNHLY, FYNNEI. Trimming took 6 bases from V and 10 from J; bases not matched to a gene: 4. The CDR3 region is CASRETSGPQYF. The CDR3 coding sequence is TGTGCCAGCAGGGAGACTAGCGGGCCGCAGTATTTT.

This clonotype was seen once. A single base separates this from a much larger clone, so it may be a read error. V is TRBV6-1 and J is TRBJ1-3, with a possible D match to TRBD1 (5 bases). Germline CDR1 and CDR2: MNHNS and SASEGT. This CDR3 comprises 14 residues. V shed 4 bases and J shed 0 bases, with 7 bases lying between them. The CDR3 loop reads CASSADISGNTIYF. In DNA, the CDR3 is TGTGCCAGCAGTGCGGACATCTCTGGAAACACCATATATTTT.

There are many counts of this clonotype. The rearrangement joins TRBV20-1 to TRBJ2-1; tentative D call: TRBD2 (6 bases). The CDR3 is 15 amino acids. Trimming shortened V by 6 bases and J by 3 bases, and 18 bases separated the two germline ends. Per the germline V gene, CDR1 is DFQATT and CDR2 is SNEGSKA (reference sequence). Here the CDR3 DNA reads TGCAGTGCCCAAAGTGTGTCTAGCGTCTACAATGAGCAGTTCTTC. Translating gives CSAQSVSSVYNEQFF.